This T cell receptor beta chain was profiled in a study of regulatory T cells in long-lasting Graves disease. Study details: Antithyroid drug exposure in newly diagnosed Graves' patients had lasted under 3 months.

From germline, CDR1 is PRHDT and CDR2 FYEKMQ (reference sequence). The CDR3 has 15 amino acids. Trimming took 4 bases from V and 7 from J; bases not matched to a gene: 8. Libraries of TCR beta came from iRepertoire HTBI primers plus Arm-PCR of CDR3 regions. TCRdb re-derived calls from the multiplex PCR reads in MiXCR, one entry per CDR3 protein. The sample consists of some 370,000 distinct CDR3 sequences, approximately 12% of them appearing once. Time point denoted: newly diagnosed GD, antithyroid drugs for less than 3 months. From PBMCs, RNA was extracted and then used to make the TCR library. These same records also appear under a second study, on T cells in Graves' hyperthyroidism and ophthalmopathy.

The sample consisted of peripheral blood mononuclear cells (PBMCs), taken at new diagnosis, from a patient treated with antithyroid drugs. The sequence derives from a woman younger than 30 with Graves disease. The chain is built from TRBV13 and TRBJ2-7, with 12 bases fitting TRBD2. The chain's CDR3 is CASSSPTSGGYEQYF. CDR3 nucleotides: TGTGCCAGCAGCTCCCCGACTAGCGGGGGTTATGAGCAGTACTTC.